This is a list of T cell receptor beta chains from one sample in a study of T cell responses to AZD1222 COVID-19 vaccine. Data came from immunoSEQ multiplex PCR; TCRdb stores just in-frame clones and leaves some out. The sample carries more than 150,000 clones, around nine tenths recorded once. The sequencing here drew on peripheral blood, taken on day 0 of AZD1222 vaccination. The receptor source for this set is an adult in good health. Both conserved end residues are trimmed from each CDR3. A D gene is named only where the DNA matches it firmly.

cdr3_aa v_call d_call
ASRASPYNSPLH TRBV3-1/TRBV3-2 NA
ASSPRETQY TRBV11-2 NA
ASSALTGGEDTQY TRBV6-6 TRBD1
ASSESGLAGAYEQY TRBV10-1 TRBD2
ASSPQGDTEAF TRBV12-3/TRBV12-4 TRBD1
ASSVSGTPSNSPLH TRBV9 NA
ASSPASGRGMNTEAF TRBV18 NA
ASSPPRRGSSGANVLT TRBV6-2/TRBV6-3 NA
ASSPVRQVELTQY TRBV18 NA
ASSEGTVSNQPQH TRBV2 TRBD1
ASSQSGGRETQY TRBV18 NA
ASSYDSSGNTIY TRBV2 NA
ASSQEAVGGLAGVYQETQY TRBV4-1 TRBD2
ATRGTGNTIY TRBV15 NA
ASSLGAGWDTEAF TRBV7-9 NA
ASSLVGTAGANTEAF TRBV5-6 TRBD1
ASSLVSAGGYNEQF TRBV5-1 TRBD2
ARTGGSFSGANVLT TRBV30 NA
ASSSRTGGEETQY TRBV5-8 TRBD1
ASSLRPFSNQPQH TRBV6-5 NA
ASSLTDSGNTIY TRBV5-1 NA
ASSPETGVASYEQY TRBV7-6 TRBD1